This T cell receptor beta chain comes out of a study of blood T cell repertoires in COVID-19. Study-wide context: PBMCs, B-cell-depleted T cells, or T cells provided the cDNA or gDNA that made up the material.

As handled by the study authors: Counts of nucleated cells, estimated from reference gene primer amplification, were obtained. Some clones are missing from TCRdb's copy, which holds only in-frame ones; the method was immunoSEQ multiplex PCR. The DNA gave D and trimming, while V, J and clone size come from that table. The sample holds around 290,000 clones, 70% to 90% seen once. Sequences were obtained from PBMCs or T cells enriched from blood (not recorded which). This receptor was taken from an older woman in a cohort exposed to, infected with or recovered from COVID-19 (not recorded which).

The CDR3 reads CASSRVDSSYEQYF. CDR3 in DNA: TGTGCCAGCAGCCGAGTGGACTCCTCCTACGAGCAGTACTTC. The rearrangement uses TRBV7-8 and TRBJ2-7, with D possibly TRBD2 on 5 matching bases. The CDR3 is 14 residues long. Looked up from germline, CDR1 is SGHVS and CDR2 is FQNEAQ. V was cut by 5 bases and J by 0 bases, with 11 bases left in between.